Listed here are 4 T cell receptor beta chains from one sample, sequenced in a study of cytomegalovirus exposure and HLA in healthy donors. Clones were sequenced by immunoSEQ multiplex PCR, and TCRdb holds only the in-frame ones, with some missing. Of 110,000 to 150,000 clones in the sample, 85% to 95% were seen once. The sequencing sample was made of PBMCs. Receptors were obtained from a man aged 18-30 years in good health and CMV-seropositive.

This sequence joins TRBV20-1 and TRBJ2-1; 9 bases map to TRBD1. The J segment lost 16 bases and the V segment lost 3 bases, leaving 7 bases of the junction unmatched. Looked up from germline, CDR1 is DFQATT and CDR2 is SNEGSKA (reference sequence). CDR3 length equals 11 residues. The CDR3 protein is CSASRGQGHFF. The DNA for the CDR3 is TGCAGTGCTAGCCGGGGACAGGGCCATTTCTTC.

The chain joins TRBV6-5 to TRBJ1-1, with D tentatively TRBD1 (6 bases). The V and J ends lost 8 bases and 1 base respectively, with 14 bases between them. This CDR3 has 14 residues. Germline values: CDR1 MNHEY, CDR2 SVGAGI. The CDR3 nucleotides are TGTGCCAGCCGGGGGGGCGCGGGGAACACTGAAGCTTTCTTT. Protein product: CASRGGAGNTEAFF.

The V and J genes are TRBV7-8 and TRBJ2-7, with a tentative D call TRBD1 (6 bases). The V gene's germline CDR1 is SGHVS and CDR2 FQNEAQ. The CDR3 consists of 15 residues. Trimming stripped 5 bases from V and 4 bases from J, with 18 bases between. The CDR3: CASSPRQGGRYEQYF. The CDR3 DNA reads as TGTGCCAGCAGCCCAAGACAAGGGGGTAGGTACGAGCAGTACTTC.

The chain has TRBV5-1 and TRBJ2-5; TRBD1 is a possible D gene (5 bases). Germline CDR1 is SGHRS and CDR2 is YFSETQ. This CDR3 is 14 amino acids long. V lost 0 bases, J lost 2 bases, and 8 bases lay in between. The CDR3, as DNA: TGCGCCAGCAGCTTGGGAGACAGACAAGAGACCCAGTACTTC. Translation: CASSLGDRQETQYF.